The T cell receptor beta chain under discussion was sequenced for a study of regulatory T cells in long-lasting Graves disease. Noted time point: newly diagnosed GD, antithyroid drugs for less than 3 months. RNA extracted from PBMCs served as the sequencing template. The germline V and J ends were trimmed by 5 bases and 6 bases, with 8 bases remaining between them. The germline V gene encodes CDR1 SNHLY and CDR2 FYNNEI. The CDR3 totals 11 residues. Through Arm-PCR of CDR3 regions and iRepertoire HTBI primers, TCR beta libraries were built. TCRdb reprocessed the multiplex PCR reads via MiXCR and lists one record per CDR3 protein. The table includes 530,000 or so distinct CDR3 sequences, roughly a sixth detected once. These sequences were also reported in another study, on T cells in Graves' hyperthyroidism and ophthalmopathy.

The gene calls are TRBV2 and TRBJ2-7; D unclear. Sequenced here: peripheral blood mononuclear cells (PBMCs), sampled at new diagnosis, from a patient treated with antithyroid drugs. The receptor comes from a man aged 18 to 29 with Graves disease. CDR3 region: CASSPISEQYF. The CDR3 nucleotides are TGTGCCAGCAGTCCGATTAGCGAGCAGTACTTC.